This T cell receptor (beta chain) was profiled in a study of neurological immune-mediated disorders. Overall study findings and caveats: HTLV-1-associated myelopathy led in TCR clonal expansion, while multiple sclerosis ranked lowest, below healthy controls.

The germline gives CDR1 DFQATT, CDR2 SNEGSKA (reference sequence). This CDR3 region has 16 residues. Losses at the gene ends were 3 bases for V and 3 bases for J; bases not matched to a gene: 13. Source material was 2 million unsorted PBMCs, stored at -80 °C in RNAlater. This clonotype has at least ten counts. Its antigen is unidentified. By 5'RACE with 10-nucleotide random UMIs, the cDNA was made. TCRdb reanalysed the 5' RACE reads using MiXCR and keeps one entry per CDR3 protein. Altogether under 75,000 distinct CDR3 sequences are present, about 3.3% being singletons, with the ten largest covering about 7.1%.

Specimen: PBMCs. The J gene is TRBJ1-1, the V gene TRBV20-1; 7 positions match TRBD1. The receptor was derived from a woman in her fifties or sixties with multiple sclerosis. The CDR3 DNA sequence: TGCAGTGCTAGGGGAGACAGGGCCGCAACCTACACTGAAGCTTTCTTT. Amino acids: CSARGDRAATYTEAFF.